One sample yielded the 17 T cell receptor beta chains listed below, sequenced in a study of blood T cell repertoires in COVID-19. Assay: immunoSEQ multiplex PCR; the TCRdb copy retains only in-frame clones and omits some. This sample has 110,000 to 150,000 clones; around 82% occur once, and the top ten carry around 8.6%. Source material: peripheral blood. All receptors derive from a human donor in a cohort sampled during active COVID-19.

This clone came up a few times. The chain joins TRBV20-1 to TRBJ2-2, with 9 bases aligning to TRBD2. CDR1 is DFQATT, CDR2 SNEGSKA, per germline (reference sequence). V shed 3 bases, J shed 4 bases, and the junction held 12 bases outside the gene matches. The CDR3 consists of 17 residues. The CDR3 sequence: CSASPGAGGQGTGELFF. The DNA of the CDR3 is TGCAGTGCTAGTCCGGGAGCGGGGGGTCAGGGCACCGGGGAGCTGTTTTTT.

This clone was seen a handful of times. The gene calls are TRBV25-1 and TRBJ1-1; 11 bases line up with TRBD1. The germline CDR1 and CDR2 sequences are MGHDK and SYGVNS. This CDR3 region has 15 residues. J gave up 6 bases and V 0 bases, and 3 bases lay outside the gene matches. CDR3 sequence (DNA): TGTGCCAGCAGTGAATATAGGGGACAGGGGGCTGAAGCTTTCTTT. Translating gives CASSEYRGQGAEAFF.

The V gene is TRBV27, the J gene TRBJ1-2, with TRBD1 matching over 8 bases. The CDR3 has 14 amino acids. The V segment lost 4 bases and the J segment 5 bases; nucleotides outside the gene matches: 6. The germline V gene has CDR1 MNHEY and CDR2 SMNVEV (reference sequence). As DNA, the CDR3 is TGTGCCAGCAGTTCTACAGACAGGGGATATGGCTACACCTTC. The encoded protein is CASSSTDRGYGYTF.

The J gene is TRBJ2-7, the V gene TRBV5-5; 7 bases are a match to TRBD2. Germline values: CDR1 SGHKS, CDR2 YYEKEE (reference sequence). With V trimmed by 0 bases and J by 2 bases, 5 bases remained unmatched. This CDR3 region has 15 residues. The CDR3 sequence: CASSLVGTTTYEQYF. CDR3 in DNA: TGTGCCAGCAGCTTGGTAGGGACTACAACCTACGAGCAGTACTTC.

The V and J genes are TRBV24-1 and TRBJ2-7; TRBD2 is a possible D gene (6 bases). The CDR3 sequence is 15 residues long. The V gene's germline CDR1 is KGHDR and CDR2 SFDVKD. The V and J ends lost 4 bases and 6 bases respectively, with 18 bases between them. This CDR3 is CATSDPKRMGGEQYF. The CDR3 nucleotides read TGTGCCACCAGTGACCCGAAGAGAATGGGGGGCGAGCAGTACTTC.

The chain uses TRBV6-1 and TRBJ1-4, with a possible D match to TRBD1 (6 bases). Germline values: CDR1 MNHNS, CDR2 SASEGT. V was clipped by 4 bases and J by 3 bases, with 15 bases between them. The CDR3 has 16 residues. The CDR3 region has the DNA TGTGCCAGCAGTGTACCCACAGGGCAGCCTAATGAAAAACTGTTTTTT. Encoded protein: CASSVPTGQPNEKLFF.

V is TRBV13 and J is TRBJ2-2, with 9 bases aligning to TRBD1. The CDR3 loop spans 16 amino acids. The J segment lost 3 bases and the V segment lost 7 bases, leaving 9 bases of the junction unmatched. CDR1 PRHDT and CDR2 FYEKMQ come from the germline V gene (reference sequence). CDR3 sequence (DNA): TGTGCCAGCATCCTACACAGGGGGCATGACACCGGGGAGCTGTTTTTT. It codes for CASILHRGHDTGELFF.

DNA of the CDR3: TGTGCCAGCAGGAAGGCGAGGGCTGGGGCCAACGTCCTGACTTTC. Its translation is CASRKARAGANVLTF. The chain joins TRBV6-5 to TRBJ2-6, with D perhaps matching TRBD2 (5 bases). CDR1 and CDR2 (germline): MNHEY, SVGAGI. This CDR3 is 15 amino acids long. V was clipped by 6 bases and J by 2 bases, with 11 bases between them.

The rearrangement joins TRBV4-1 to TRBJ2-7; D might be TRBD2 (6 bases). Germline V gives CDR1 MGHRA, CDR2 YSYEKL. V lost 0 bases, J lost 6 bases, and 12 bases lay in between. This CDR3 contains 14 residues. The CDR3 DNA follows: TGCGCCAGCAGCCAAGAGGAGGGTTTCCGCGAGCAGTACTTC. Protein: CASSQEEGFREQYF.

The CDR3: CASSSRDLTDTQYF. The CDR3 bases are TGCGCCAGCAGCTCTCGGGACTTAACAGATACGCAGTATTTT. The chain is built from TRBV5-1 and TRBJ2-3, with D possibly matching TRBD2 (6 bases). The CDR3 contains 14 residues. V dropped 3 bases and J dropped 3 bases, with 11 bases sitting between them. The germline V gene has CDR1 SGHRS and CDR2 YFSETQ.

This clone appeared a few times. The V call is TRBV19, the J call TRBJ2-4, with D hard to call. The CDR3 is 15 residues long. Per the germline V gene, CDR1 is LNHDA and CDR2 is SQIVND (reference sequence). V was pared by 3 bases and J by 0 bases, with 9 bases between. The CDR3 here is CASSIAGLAKNIQYF. The DNA of the CDR3 is TGTGCCAGTAGTATCGCCGGTCTAGCCAAAAACATTCAGTACTTC.

This clone was seen more than once but under ten times. The chain uses TRBV11-2 and TRBJ2-5; 11 bases fit TRBD1. The CDR3 spans 15 residues. CDR1 and CDR2 (germline): SGHAT, FQNNGV. J gave up 5 bases and V 5 bases, and 7 bases lay outside the gene matches. CDR3 amino acids: CASSAGQGAGETQYF. The CDR3, as DNA: TGTGCCAGCAGCGCTGGACAGGGGGCAGGGGAGACCCAGTACTTC.

As DNA, the CDR3 is TGTGCCAGCAGTCTGCCTGGACGACAGGGGAACACTGAAGCTTTCTTT. Translation: CASSLPGRQGNTEAFF. The V and J genes are TRBV6-6 and TRBJ1-1, with 7 bases matching TRBD1. The CDR3 spans 16 residues. Germline assignment: CDR1 MNHNY and CDR2 SVGAGI (reference sequence). Trimming at V came to 5 bases and at J to 1 base, leaving 10 bases not matched to a gene.

This chain links TRBV19 with TRBJ1-3, with D uncertain. The V end was cut by 5 bases, the J end by 4 bases, with 12 bases between. Germline assignment: CDR1 LNHDA and CDR2 SQIVND (reference sequence). This CDR3 region has 14 residues. CDR3 residues: CASSPRSGGNTIYF. CDR3 DNA: TGTGCCAGTAGTCCTCGCTCGGGGGGAAACACCATATATTTT. The whole variable domain, remainder taken from reference TRBV19 and TRBJ1-3, is DGGITQSPKYLFRKEGQNVTLSCEQNLNHDAMYWYRQDPGQGLRLIYYSQIVNDFQKGDIAEGYSVSREKKESFPLTVTSAQKNPTAFYLCASSPRSGGNTIYFGEGSWLTVV.

The chain is built from TRBV2 and TRBJ2-3; TRBD2 agrees at 8 bases. The CDR3 has 15 residues. V lost 8 bases to trimming and J lost 1 base; unmatched junction nucleotides: 8. Germline CDR1 SNHLY, CDR2 FYNNEI. CDR3 sequence (DNA): TGTGCCAGCCCGGGGGGGTCCTCTGGCACAGATACGCAGTATTTT. This translates into CASPGGSSGTDTQYF.

The chain carries TRBV6-5 and TRBJ2-3; 7 nucleotides match TRBD2. V shed 3 bases and J 2 bases; nucleotides not matched to a gene: 8. Per germline, CDR1 MNHEY and CDR2 SVGAGI. The CDR3 has 16 amino acids. CDR3 in DNA: TGTGCCAGCAGTTATTCAGCTAGCGGCCTCACAGATACGCAGTATTTT. Protein: CASSYSASGLTDTQYF.

The genes are TRBV5-4 and TRBJ1-1; D not certain. This CDR3 region has 13 residues. Trimming left V 3 bases short and J 6 bases short, with 12 bases between. CDR1 is SGHNT and CDR2 is YYREEE in the germline V gene (reference sequence). The CDR3 bases are TGTGCCAGCAGCTATGATATTCGGTCTGAAGCTTTCTTT. Translation: CASSYDIRSEAFF.